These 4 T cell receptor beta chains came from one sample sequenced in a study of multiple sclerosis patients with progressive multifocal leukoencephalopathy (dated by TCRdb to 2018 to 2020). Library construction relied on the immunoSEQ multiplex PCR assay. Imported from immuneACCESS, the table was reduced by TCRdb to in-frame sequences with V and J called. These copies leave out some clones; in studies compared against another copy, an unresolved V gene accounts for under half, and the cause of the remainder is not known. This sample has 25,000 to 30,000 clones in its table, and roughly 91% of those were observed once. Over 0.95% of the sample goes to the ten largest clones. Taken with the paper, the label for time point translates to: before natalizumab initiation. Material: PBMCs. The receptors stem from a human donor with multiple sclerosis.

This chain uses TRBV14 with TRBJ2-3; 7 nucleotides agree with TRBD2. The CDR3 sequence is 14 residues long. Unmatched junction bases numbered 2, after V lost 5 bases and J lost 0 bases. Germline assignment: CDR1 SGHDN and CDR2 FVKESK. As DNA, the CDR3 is TGTGCCAGCAGCTTGGGAGGGAGCACAGATACGCAGTATTTT. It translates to CASSLGGSTDTQYF.

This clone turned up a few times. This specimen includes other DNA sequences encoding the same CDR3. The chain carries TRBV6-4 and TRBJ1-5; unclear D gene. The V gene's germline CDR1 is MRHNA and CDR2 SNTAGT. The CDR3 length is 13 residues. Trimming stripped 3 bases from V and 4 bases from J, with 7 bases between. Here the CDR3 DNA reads TGTGCCAGCAGTGAGGGCAGTAATCAGCCCCAGCATTTT. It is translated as CASSEGSNQPQHF.

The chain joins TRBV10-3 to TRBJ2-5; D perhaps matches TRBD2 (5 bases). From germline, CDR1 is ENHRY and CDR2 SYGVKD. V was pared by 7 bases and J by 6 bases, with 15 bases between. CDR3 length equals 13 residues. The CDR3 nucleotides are TGTGCCATCACCGAGGGCGGAGGAAAGACCCAGTACTTC. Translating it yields CAITEGGGKTQYF.

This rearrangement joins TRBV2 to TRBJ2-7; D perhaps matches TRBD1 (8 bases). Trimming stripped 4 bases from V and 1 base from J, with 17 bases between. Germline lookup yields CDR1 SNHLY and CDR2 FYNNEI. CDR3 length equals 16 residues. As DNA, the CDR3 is TGTGCCAGCAGTGGAGGGGGGGACAGGAGGTCCTACGAGCAGTACTTC. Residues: CASSGGGDRRSYEQYF.